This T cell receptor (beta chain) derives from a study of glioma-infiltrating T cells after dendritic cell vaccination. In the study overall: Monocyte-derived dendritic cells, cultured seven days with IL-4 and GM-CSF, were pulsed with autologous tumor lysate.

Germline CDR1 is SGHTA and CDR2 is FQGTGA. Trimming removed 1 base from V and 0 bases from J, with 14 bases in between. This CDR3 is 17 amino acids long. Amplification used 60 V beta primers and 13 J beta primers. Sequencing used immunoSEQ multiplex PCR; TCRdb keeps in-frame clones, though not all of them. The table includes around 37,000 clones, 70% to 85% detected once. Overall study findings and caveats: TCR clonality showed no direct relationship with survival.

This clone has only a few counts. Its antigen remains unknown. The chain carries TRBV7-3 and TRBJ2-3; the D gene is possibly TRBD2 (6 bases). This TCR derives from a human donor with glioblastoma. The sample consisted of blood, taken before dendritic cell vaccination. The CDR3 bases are TGTGCCAGCAGCTTAAATAGCGGCAGGATGAGCACAGATACGCAGTATTTT. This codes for CASSLNSGRMSTDTQYF.